Listed below are T cell receptor beta chains from one sample, sequenced in a study of cytomegalovirus exposure and HLA in healthy donors. Profiled with immunoSEQ multiplex PCR; TCRdb holds only in-frame clones, not every one. Of about 120,000 clones in the sample, 70% to 90% were seen once. The sequenced sample was PBMCs. These receptors all stem from a man aged 40-49 years in good health and CMV-seronegative. The CDR3 runs from the conserved cysteine through the conserved F or W. The order of the fields is D gene, clone size, J gene, V gene, CDR3 protein, CDR3 DNA. The D gene is left open where the match is weak. Where a row states a size, it is once, few, many or the class of an expanded clone; other rows omit it.

>NA|NA|TRBJ1-2|TRBV19
CASTVGGRTGYTF
TGTGCCAGTACCGTTGGGGGGAGAACGGGCTACACCTTC
>NA|once|TRBJ2-2|TRBV10-1
CASRQGTGELFF
TGCGCCAGCAGGCAGGGAACCGGGGAGCTGTTTTTT
>TRBD2|NA|TRBJ2-7|TRBV5-1
CASSRRLADEQYF
TGCGCCAGCAGCAGGAGACTAGCGGACGAGCAGTACTTC
>TRBD1|once|TRBJ1-5|TRBV4-3
CASSQGTGTGHQPQHF
TGCGCCAGCAGCCAAGGGACCGGGACAGGGCATCAGCCCCAGCATTTT
>NA|NA|TRBJ1-1|TRBV5-4
CASSLDLGALNTEAFF
TGTGCCAGCAGCTTGGACTTGGGCGCTCTGAACACTGAAGCTTTCTTT
>NA|NA|TRBJ1-2|TRBV27
CASSPTRDTLRGYTF
TGTGCCAGCAGTCCGACCCGGGACACTCTTAGGGGCTACACCTTC
>NA|NA|TRBJ2-7|TRBV7-6
CASSLEQTSSYEQYF
TGTGCCAGCAGCTTAGAACAGACTAGCTCCTACGAGCAGTACTTC
>NA|NA|TRBJ2-3|TRBV29-1
CSVRVQGLSQYF
TGCAGCGTCCGCGTTCAGGGGCTTTCACAGTATTTT
>TRBD2|NA|TRBJ2-2|TRBV2
CASRKPSGGASGELFF
TGTGCCAGCAGGAAACCTAGCGGGGGGGCGAGCGGGGAGCTGTTTTTT
>NA|NA|TRBJ1-5|TRBV6-6
CASSLAGVQPQHF
TGTGCCAGCAGTTTGGCAGGGGTCCAGCCCCAGCATTTT
>NA|NA|TRBJ1-6|TRBV30
CAWSVLLGRSPLHF
TGTGCCTGGAGTGTACTGTTGGGCCGATCACCCCTCCACTTT
>NA|NA|TRBJ1-1|TRBV4-2
CASSQWGGTEAFF
TGTGCCAGCAGCCAATGGGGGGGCACTGAAGCTTTCTTT
>TRBD2|NA|TRBJ2-1|TRBV7-8
CASSLGLAERVF
TGTGCCAGCAGCTTGGGACTAGCGGAAAGGGTCTTC
>TRBD2|NA|TRBJ2-1|TRBV5-1
CASSSGGTNFPEQFF
TGCGCCAGCAGCTCGGGGGGTACCAATTTCCCCGAGCAGTTCTTC
>TRBD1|NA|TRBJ2-7|TRBV5-1
CASSSGQEYSYEQYF
TGCGCCAGCAGCTCGGGACAGGAGTACTCCTACGAGCAGTACTTC
>NA|NA|TRBJ2-1|TRBV11-2
CASSLGASITVHNEQFF
TGTGCCAGCAGCTTAGGGGCGTCAATTACAGTCCACAATGAGCAGTTCTTC
>TRBD1|NA|TRBJ1-4|TRBV27
CASAADRAEKLFF
TGTGCCAGCGCCGCGGACAGGGCGGAAAAACTGTTTTTT
>TRBD1|NA|TRBJ1-2|TRBV30
CAWLTFTGGDLGYTF
TGTGCCTGGTTGACTTTTACAGGGGGCGACTTGGGCTACACCTTC
>TRBD1|NA|TRBJ2-7|TRBV5-1
CASSERDRGVSQRSYEQYF
TGCGCCAGCAGCGAAAGGGACAGGGGAGTATCCCAGCGATCCTACGAGCAGTACTTC
>TRBD1|few|TRBJ2-3|TRBV5-1
CASRSASSPGGRGDTQYF
TGCGCCAGCAGATCCGCGTCTTCCCCAGGGGGAAGGGGAGATACGCAGTATTTT
>NA|few|TRBJ1-2|TRBV6-5
CASSYPGNYGYTF
TGTGCCAGCAGTTACCCCGGGAACTATGGCTACACCTTC
>NA|once|TRBJ2-6|TRBV15
CATANRGSGANVLTF
TGTGCCACAGCAAATAGGGGTTCTGGGGCCAACGTCCTGACTTTC
>NA|NA|TRBJ1-4|TRBV5-5
CASSLDWGLSEKLFF
TGTGCCAGCAGCTTAGATTGGGGCTTAAGTGAAAAACTGTTTTTT
>TRBD1|NA|TRBJ2-2|TRBV4-3
CASSQTTGGSTGELFF
TGCGCCAGCAGCCAAACCACAGGGGGTAGCACCGGGGAGCTGTTTTTT
>TRBD1|NA|TRBJ2-1|TRBV7-6
CASSLTGEPYNEQFF
TGTGCCAGCAGCCTGACAGGGGAGCCCTACAATGAGCAGTTCTTC
>NA|NA|TRBJ2-7|TRBV2
CASSEEGLRNEQYF
TGTGCCAGCAGTGAGGAGGGGTTGAGGAACGAGCAGTACTTC
>TRBD1|few|TRBJ1-1|TRBV7-9
CASSGQSDRGGFF
TGTGCCAGCAGCGGGCAGTCCGACAGGGGAGGATTCTTT
>NA|few|TRBJ1-1|TRBV5-5
CASSRPEEGITEAFF
TGTGCCAGCAGCCGCCCCGAGGAGGGTATCACTGAAGCTTTCTTT
>NA|NA|TRBJ2-7|TRBV28
CASSPRLVEQCF
TGTGCCAGCAGTCCCAGGCTGGTTGAGCAGTGCTTC
>TRBD2|NA|TRBJ2-7|TRBV4-3
CASSPRLAGRDEQYF
TGCGCCAGCAGCCCCCGACTAGCGGGACGGGACGAGCAGTACTTC
>TRBD2|NA|TRBJ2-1|TRBV6-1
CASSAGVYNEQFF
TGTGCCAGCAGCGCGGGAGTGTACAATGAGCAGTTCTTC
>NA|NA|TRBJ1-6|TRBV7-9
CASSLTDNSPLHF
TGTGCCAGCAGCTTGACAGATAATTCACCCCTCCACTTT
>TRBD2|NA|TRBJ2-1|TRBV5-4
CASSLYAGVYNEQFF
TGTGCCAGCAGCTTATACGCGGGGGTCTACAATGAGCAGTTCTTC
>NA|few|TRBJ1-2|TRBV27
CASSLGVRFGYTF
TGTGCCAGCAGTCTAGGGGTTCGCTTTGGCTACACCTTC
>TRBD1|NA|TRBJ2-6|TRBV14
CASSPQGAGQHVLTF
TGTGCCAGCAGCCCCCAGGGGGCGGGACAACACGTCCTGACTTTC
>NA|NA|TRBJ1-2|TRBV28
CASSPRVGNGYTF
TGTGCCAGCAGCCCCAGGGTAGGCAACGGCTACACCTTC
>NA|few|TRBJ2-1|TRBV11-1
CASSLITNNEQFF
TGTGCCAGCAGCTTAATAACTAACAATGAGCAGTTCTTC
>TRBD1|NA|TRBJ2-7|TRBV27
CASSRGQGAYEQYF
TGTGCCAGCAGTAGGGGACAGGGTGCCTACGAGCAGTACTTC
>TRBD2|NA|TRBJ2-2|TRBV30
CAWSAGGLNTGELFF
TGTGCCTGGAGCGCGGGGGGTTTGAACACCGGGGAGCTGTTTTTT
>TRBD1|few|TRBJ1-5|TRBV6-1
CASIPQGYSNQPQHF
TGTGCCAGCATCCCACAGGGGTATAGCAATCAGCCCCAGCATTTT
>TRBD1|NA|TRBJ2-4|TRBV30
CAWSTGTGGYIQYF
TGTGCCTGGAGTACTGGGACAGGGGGCTATATTCAGTACTTC
>TRBD1|NA|TRBJ1-5|TRBV6-5
CASSYGTGINQPQHF
TGTGCCAGCAGTTATGGGACAGGGATTAATCAGCCCCAGCATTTT
>TRBD2|NA|TRBJ2-2|TRBV27
CASRETSGRLSKGDTGELFF
TGTGCCAGCAGGGAGACTAGCGGGAGACTATCGAAAGGGGACACCGGGGAGCTGTTTTTT
>NA|NA|TRBJ2-3|TRBV9
CASSGGRGAEDTDTQYF
TGTGCCAGCAGCGGGGGCCGGGGGGCCGAAGACACAGATACGCAGTATTTT
>NA|NA|TRBJ1-1|TRBV28
CASSLGPSFF
TGTGCCAGCAGTTTAGGGCCGTCTTTCTTT
>TRBD1|NA|TRBJ2-7|TRBV7-2
CASSLDLGQQQYF
TGTGCCAGCAGCTTAGATTTGGGACAGCAGCAGTACTTC
>NA|NA|TRBJ1-1|TRBV9
CASSVGTANTEAFF
TGTGCCAGCAGCGTAGGGACAGCGAACACTGAAGCTTTCTTT
>NA|once|TRBJ2-3|TRBV15
CATSAWGSSSTDTQYF
TGTGCCACCAGCGCCTGGGGCAGTTCTAGCACAGATACGCAGTATTTT
>TRBD1|once|TRBJ2-3|TRBV7-8
CASSLTLPGQAISTDTQYF
TGTGCCAGCAGCTTAACACTACCGGGACAGGCGATTAGCACAGATACGCAGTATTTT
>NA|NA|TRBJ1-2|TRBV28
CASSVQGLWSGYTF
TGTGCCAGCAGTGTCCAGGGTCTGTGGAGTGGCTACACCTTC
>TRBD1|NA|TRBJ2-7|TRBV7-8
CASSPPGQGAYEQYF
TGTGCCAGCAGCCCGCCGGGACAGGGGGCTTACGAGCAGTACTTC
>NA|once|TRBJ2-7|TRBV19
CASSRGWGYEQYF
TGTGCCAGTAGCCGCGGGTGGGGATACGAGCAGTACTTC
>NA|NA|TRBJ2-7|TRBV6-1
CASSEAAQYF
TGTGCCAGCAGTGAAGCAGCACAGTACTTC
>NA|NA|TRBJ2-7|TRBV29-1
CSVEDGGGVSYEQYF
TGCAGCGTTGAAGATGGAGGGGGCGTCTCCTACGAGCAGTACTTC
>TRBD1|NA|TRBJ2-7|TRBV5-1
CASRTVGTGPEQYF
TGCGCCAGCAGAACCGTCGGGACAGGGCCCGAGCAGTACTTC
>NA|NA|TRBJ1-1|TRBV7-9
CASSLGGGNTEAFF
TGTGCCAGCAGCTTGGGGGGTGGGAACACTGAAGCTTTCTTT
>TRBD1|few|TRBJ1-2|TRBV9
CASSVGQEGLTF
TGTGCCAGCAGCGTCGGACAGGAGGGTCTCACCTTC
>TRBD2|NA|TRBJ2-7|TRBV5-1
CASSSHASGRNEQYF
TGCGCCAGCAGCTCCCACGCTAGCGGGAGGAACGAGCAGTACTTC
>NA|NA|TRBJ2-5|TRBV7-2
CASSQRRGQETQYF
TGTGCCAGCAGCCAGCGCCGGGGACAAGAGACCCAGTACTTC
>TRBD1|NA|TRBJ2-7|TRBV7-9
CASRETGGQFSEQYF
TGTGCCAGCAGAGAGACAGGGGGACAATTCTCCGAGCAGTACTTC